The T cell receptor (beta chain) described here comes from a study of T cell changes during pregnancy in multiple sclerosis. This clone was picked up a small number of times. Per the germline V gene, CDR1 is SGHRS and CDR2 is YFSETQ. The CDR3 length is 18 residues. Unmatched junction bases numbered 5, after V lost 0 bases and J lost 1 base. Here immunoSEQ multiplex PCR was the method, and the copy in TCRdb shows in-frame clones only, minus some. This sample has 100,000 or so clones, with more than 85% found just once. The TCR comes from a female donor with multiple sclerosis, enrolled in a pregnancy study. The gene calls are TRBV5-1 and TRBJ2-1; 12 nucleotides match TRBD1. This sample comprised peripheral blood, obtained in the second trimester of pregnancy. The CDR3 loop reads CASSLEGQGAGSYNEQFF. In DNA form, the CDR3 reads TGCGCCAGCAGCTTGGAGGGACAGGGGGCGGGATCCTACAATGAGCAGTTCTTC. Drawing the rest from reference TRBV5-1 and TRBJ2-1, the complete variable domain is KAGVTQTPRYLIKTRGQQVTLSCSPISGHRSVSWYQQTPGQGLQFLFEYFSETQRNKGNFPGRFSGRQFSNSRSEMNVSTLELGDSALYLCASSLEGQGAGSYNEQFFGPGTRLTVL.